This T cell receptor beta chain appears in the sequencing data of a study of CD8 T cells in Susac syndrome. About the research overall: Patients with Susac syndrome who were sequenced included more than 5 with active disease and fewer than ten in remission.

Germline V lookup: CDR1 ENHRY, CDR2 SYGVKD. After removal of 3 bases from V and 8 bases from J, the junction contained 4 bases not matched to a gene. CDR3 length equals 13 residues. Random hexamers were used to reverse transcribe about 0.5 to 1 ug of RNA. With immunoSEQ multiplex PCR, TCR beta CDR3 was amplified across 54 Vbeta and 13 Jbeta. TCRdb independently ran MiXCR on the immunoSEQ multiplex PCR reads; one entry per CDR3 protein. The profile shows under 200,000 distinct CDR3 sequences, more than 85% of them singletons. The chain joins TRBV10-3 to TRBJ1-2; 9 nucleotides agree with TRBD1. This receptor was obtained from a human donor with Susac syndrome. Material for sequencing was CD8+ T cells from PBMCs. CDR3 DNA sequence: TGTGCCATCAGTGAAGGACAGGGGATGGGCTACACCTTC. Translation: CAISEGQGMGYTF.